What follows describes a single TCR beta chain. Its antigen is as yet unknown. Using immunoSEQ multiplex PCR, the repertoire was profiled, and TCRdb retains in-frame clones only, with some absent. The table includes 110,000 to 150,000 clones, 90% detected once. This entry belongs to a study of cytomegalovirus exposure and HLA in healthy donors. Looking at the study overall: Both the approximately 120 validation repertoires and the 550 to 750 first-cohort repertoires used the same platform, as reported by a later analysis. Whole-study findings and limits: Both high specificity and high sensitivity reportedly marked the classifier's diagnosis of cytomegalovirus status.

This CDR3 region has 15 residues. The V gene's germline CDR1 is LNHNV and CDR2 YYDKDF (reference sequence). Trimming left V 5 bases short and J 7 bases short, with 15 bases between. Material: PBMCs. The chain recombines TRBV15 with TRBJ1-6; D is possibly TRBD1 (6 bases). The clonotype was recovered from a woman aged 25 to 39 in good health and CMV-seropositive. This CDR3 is CATSPQQGLNSPLHF. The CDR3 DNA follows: TGTGCCACCAGCCCACAGCAGGGGCTCAATTCACCCCTCCACTTT.